The source of this T cell receptor (beta chain) is a study of blood T cell repertoires in COVID-19. Data came from immunoSEQ multiplex PCR; TCRdb stores just in-frame clones and leaves some out. The table has 130,000 or so clones, approximately 90% seen once; the top ten hold about 2.1%. Trimming cost V 4 bases and J 2 bases; bases outside gene matches: 2. The length of the CDR3 is 15 residues. Germline V gives CDR1 LNHNV, CDR2 YYDKDF (reference sequence). This TCR came from a man aged 65 to 79 with active COVID-19. The rearrangement links TRBV15 to TRBJ2-1; 10 bases are a match to TRBD2. The specimen was peripheral blood. The CDR3 region is CATSTLAGAYNEQFF. The CDR3 DNA reads as TGTGCCACCAGCACGCTAGCGGGAGCCTACAATGAGCAGTTCTTC.